This TCR beta chain was sequenced during a study of CD8+ T cells in alopecia areata. At the level of the study: In an open-label trial, patients got 5 to 10 mg tofacitinib twice daily.

Per the germline V gene, CDR1 is SGDLS and CDR2 is YYNGEE. This CDR3 contains 15 residues. Trimming took 0 bases from V and 3 from J, leaving 13 bases between them. Comments on this clone: Antigen: not known.

Treatment denoted: oral pan-JAK inhibitor, 5-10 mg twice daily. Researchers gathered lesional scalp punch biopsies and peripheral blood from patients with alopecia areata. Points from the study as a whole: Among the top 100, expanded CD8+ clones were significantly decreased by tofacitinib, as was scalp clonality. Among the cells sequenced in scalp samples are also the resident alphabeta T cells of normal skin.

RNA extraction and reverse transcription yielded cDNA as sequencing template. Here immunoSEQ multiplex PCR was the method, and the copy in TCRdb shows in-frame clones only, minus some. This table holds over 150,000 clones, around three fifths found once. This sequence was found in a human donor with alopecia areata. Sample: CD8+ T cells sorted from blood, taken at week 24, from a patient treated with tofacitinib. The chain couples TRBV9 to TRBJ2-7, with a tentative D call TRBD2 (7 bases). The CDR3 sequence: CASSVEGGSGYEQYF. Written as DNA, the CDR3 is TGTGCCAGCAGCGTAGAGGGGGGGTCAGGCTACGAGCAGTACTTC.